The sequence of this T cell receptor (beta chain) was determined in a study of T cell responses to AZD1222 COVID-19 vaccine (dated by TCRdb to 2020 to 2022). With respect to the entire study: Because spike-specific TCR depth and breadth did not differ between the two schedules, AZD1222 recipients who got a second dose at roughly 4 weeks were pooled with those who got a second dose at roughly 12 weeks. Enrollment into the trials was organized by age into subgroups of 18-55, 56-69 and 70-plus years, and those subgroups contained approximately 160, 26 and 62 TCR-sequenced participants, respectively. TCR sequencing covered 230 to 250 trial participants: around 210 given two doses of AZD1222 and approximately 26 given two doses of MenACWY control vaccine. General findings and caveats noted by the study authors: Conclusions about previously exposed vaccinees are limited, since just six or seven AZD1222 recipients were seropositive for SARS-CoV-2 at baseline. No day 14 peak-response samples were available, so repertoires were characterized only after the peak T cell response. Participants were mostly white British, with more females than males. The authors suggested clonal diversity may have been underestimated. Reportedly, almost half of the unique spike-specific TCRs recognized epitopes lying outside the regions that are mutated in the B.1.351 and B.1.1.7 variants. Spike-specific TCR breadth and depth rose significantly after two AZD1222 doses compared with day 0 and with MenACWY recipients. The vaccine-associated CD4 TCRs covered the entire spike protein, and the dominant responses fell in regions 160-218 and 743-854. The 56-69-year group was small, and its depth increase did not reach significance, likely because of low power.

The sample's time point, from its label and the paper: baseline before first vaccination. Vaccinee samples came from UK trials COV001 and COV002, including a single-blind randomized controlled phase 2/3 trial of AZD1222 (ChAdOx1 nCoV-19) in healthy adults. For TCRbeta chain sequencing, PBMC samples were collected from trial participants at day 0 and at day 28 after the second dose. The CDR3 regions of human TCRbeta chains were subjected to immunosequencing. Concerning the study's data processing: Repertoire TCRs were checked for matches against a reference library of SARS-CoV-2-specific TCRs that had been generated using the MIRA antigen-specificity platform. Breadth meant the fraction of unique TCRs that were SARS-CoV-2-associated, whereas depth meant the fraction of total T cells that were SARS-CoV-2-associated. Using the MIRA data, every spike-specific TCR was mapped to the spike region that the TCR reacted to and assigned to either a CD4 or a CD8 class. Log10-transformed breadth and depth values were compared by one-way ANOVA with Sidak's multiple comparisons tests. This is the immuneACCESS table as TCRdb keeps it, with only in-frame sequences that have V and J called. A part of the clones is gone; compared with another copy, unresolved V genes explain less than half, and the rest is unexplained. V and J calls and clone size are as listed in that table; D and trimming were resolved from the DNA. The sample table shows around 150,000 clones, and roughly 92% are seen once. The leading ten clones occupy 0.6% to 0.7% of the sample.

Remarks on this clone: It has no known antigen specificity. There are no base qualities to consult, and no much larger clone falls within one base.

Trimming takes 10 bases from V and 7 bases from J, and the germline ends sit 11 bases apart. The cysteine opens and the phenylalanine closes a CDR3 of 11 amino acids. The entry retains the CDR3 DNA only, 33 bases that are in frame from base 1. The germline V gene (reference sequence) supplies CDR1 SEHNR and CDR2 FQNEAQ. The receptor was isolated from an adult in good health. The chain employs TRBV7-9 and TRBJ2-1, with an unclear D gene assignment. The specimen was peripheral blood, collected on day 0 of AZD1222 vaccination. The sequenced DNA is TGTGCCACCCAGAATGAGAATGAGCAGTTCTTC. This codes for CATQNENEQFF.